Included here is one T cell receptor beta chain sequence, with context. After removal of 4 bases from V and 6 bases from J, the junction contained 7 bases not matched to a gene. CDR3 length: 14 residues. Germline V CDR1 and CDR2: MNHNY, SVGAGI (reference sequence). This sample was included in a study of blood T cell repertoires in COVID-19. Generated by immunoSEQ multiplex PCR, the TCRdb table keeps only in-frame clones and is missing some. The data hold 95,000 to 100,000 clones, with 85% to 95% observed a single time. The sequence was collected from a man aged 45-65 years with active COVID-19. The chain combines TRBV6-6 with TRBJ2-3; 7 positions match TRBD2. Sample: peripheral blood. The CDR3 bases are TGTGCCAGCAGTTTGGGCGGGAGCAGGGATACGCAGTATTTT. It codes for CASSLGGSRDTQYF.